This entry lists 21 T cell receptor beta chains sequenced from one sample in a study of T cells in Graves' hyperthyroidism and ophthalmopathy. TCR beta CDR3 region amplification was performed from RNA transcripts. Researchers ran a first-round RT-PCR on the TCR CDR3 using the HTBI primer set. TCRdb re-derived calls from the multiplex PCR reads in MiXCR, one entry per CDR3 protein. The sample has 210,000 or so distinct CDR3 sequences, about 15% seen once. Sequencing used blood. The origin of the receptors is a middle-aged man with Graves' hyperthyroidism.

This clonotype came up many times. CDR3 sequence: CASSPWGLASYNEQFF. In nucleotides, the CDR3 is TGTGCCAGCAGCCCCTGGGGACTAGCTTCCTACAATGAGCAGTTCTTC. V and J are TRBV28 and TRBJ2-1; 9 nucleotides line up with TRBD2. This CDR3 has 16 residues. Trimming took 6 bases from V and 1 from J; bases not matched to a gene: 7. CDR1 is MDHEN and CDR2 is SYDVKM in the germline V gene.

The chain is built from TRBV3-1 and TRBJ2-7, with 13 bases matching TRBD2. This CDR3 has 18 amino acids. Germline loops: CDR1 LGHDT, CDR2 YNNKEL (reference sequence). V trimming: 0 bases; J trimming: 2 bases; junction bases outside the gene matches: 7. This CDR3 is CASSQDRLAGGKTYEQYF. The CDR3 nucleotides are TGTGCCAGCAGCCAAGACCGACTAGCGGGAGGTAAGACCTACGAGCAGTACTTC.

Many counts were recorded for this clonotype. In nucleotides, the CDR3 is TGTGCCAGCAGTCAGCCCCGGGGAATTGAGAAGGGAATTAGCTCCTACGAGCAGTACTTC. Translating it yields CASSQPRGIEKGISSYEQYF. The gene calls are TRBV12-3 or TRBV12-4 and TRBJ2-7; tentatively, D is TRBD2 (5 bases). The CDR3 has 20 residues. Trimming took off 5 bases at V and 0 bases at J, with 29 bases between the two ends.

This chain's CDR3 is CASSLETGAGANVLTF. In DNA form, the CDR3 reads TGTGCCAGCAGTTTAGAGACAGGGGCTGGGGCCAACGTCCTGACTTTC. The chain couples TRBV12-3 or TRBV12-4 to TRBJ2-6; 8 bases are shared with TRBD1. This CDR3 contains 16 residues. Trimming took 1 base from V and 2 from J; bases not matched to a gene: 1.

The V and J genes are TRBV5-1 and TRBJ1-3; D unresolved. Looked up from germline, CDR1 is SGHRS and CDR2 is YFSETQ. The CDR3 extends over 13 amino acids. V dropped 5 bases and J dropped 1 base, with 7 bases sitting between them. CDR3 amino acids: CASSGDSGNTIYF. The CDR3 DNA reads as TGCGCCAGCAGTGGGGATTCTGGAAACACCATATATTTT.

This clonotype was seen only a few times. The V and J genes are TRBV19 and TRBJ1-2; D gene uncertain. Germline V lookup: CDR1 LNHDA, CDR2 SQIVND (reference sequence). V lost 3 bases and J lost 6, with 11 bases in between. This CDR3 contains 13 residues. The chain's CDR3 is CASSIQILDGYTF. In nucleotides, the CDR3 is TGTGCCAGTAGTATCCAGATCTTGGATGGCTACACCTTC. Filled out from reference TRBV19 and TRBJ1-2, the complete variable domain reads DGGITQSPKYLFRKEGQNVTLSCEQNLNHDAMYWYRQDPGQGLRLIYYSQIVNDFQKGDIAEGYSVSREKKESFPLTVTSAQKNPTAFYLCASSIQILDGYTFGSGTRLTVV.

The rearrangement links TRBV7-2 to TRBJ1-2, with TRBD1 matching 11 bases. The CDR3 is 16 residues long. Germline V gene sequence: CDR1 SGHTA, CDR2 FQGNSA. The V and J ends lost 3 bases and 8 bases, in that order; junction bases with no gene match: 11. The CDR3 is CASSFRQPGQGGGYTF. The DNA of the CDR3 is TGTGCCAGCAGCTTCCGCCAGCCGGGACAGGGGGGAGGCTACACCTTC.

The genes are TRBV25-1 and TRBJ1-2; no clear D gene. This CDR3 has 13 amino acids. CDR1 and CDR2 from the germline V gene are MGHDK and SYGVNS. V was trimmed by 2 bases and J by 4 bases, leaving 8 bases between them. CDR3 bases: TGTGCCAGCAGTGAAGGGGTGGCCTATGGCTACACCTTC. Protein: CASSEGVAYGYTF.

Worth noting for this clonotype: This may arise from a read error, as a much more abundant clone is one base away. The genes are TRBV28 and TRBJ2-5, with unresolved D. The ends were cut back, 4 bases at V and 6 bases at J, with 6 bases in the middle. In germline, CDR1 is MDHEN, CDR2 SYDVKM. There are 11 residues in the CDR3. CDR3 region: CASSSEKTQYF. Written as DNA, the CDR3 is TGTGCCAGCAGTTCGGAAAAGACCCAGTACTTC.

The V gene is TRBV3-1, the J gene TRBJ2-1; 9 bases match TRBD2. Trimming cost V 1 base and J 2 bases; bases outside gene matches: 6. This CDR3 has 17 amino acids. Germline lookup yields CDR1 LGHDT and CDR2 YNNKEL (reference sequence). The CDR3 sequence is CASSQGTRGRAYNEQFF. CDR3 coding DNA: TGTGCCAGCAGCCAAGGAACCCGCGGGAGGGCCTACAATGAGCAGTTCTTC.

This clonotype was seen ten or more times. The rearrangement joins TRBV10-3 to TRBJ2-7, with 7 bases aligning to TRBD2. Germline CDR1 ENHRY, CDR2 SYGVKD. V trimming: 3 bases; J trimming: 4 bases; junction bases outside the gene matches: 6. CDR3 length equals 14 residues. CDR3 in amino acids: CAISDRGGSYEQYF. The CDR3 DNA sequence: TGTGCCATCAGTGATAGGGGCGGGAGTTACGAGCAGTACTTC.

This clonotype showed up many times. The rearrangement joins TRBV7-3 to TRBJ2-1, with D tentatively TRBD2 (6 bases). Trimming shortened V by 3 bases and J by 4 bases, and 13 bases separated the two germline ends. The CDR3 is 15 amino acids. Germline CDR1 and CDR2: SGHTA and FQGTGA. CDR3 sequence (DNA): TGTGCCAGCAGCTTCAGTCGGGACTCGTACAATGAGCAGTTCTTC. Translating it yields CASSFSRDSYNEQFF.

The genes are TRBV4-1 and TRBJ2-1, with 7 bases that match TRBD2. V shed 7 bases and J 0 bases; nucleotides not matched to a gene: 3. The germline CDR1 and CDR2 sequences are MGHRA and YSYEKL. The CDR3 covers 14 residues. The CDR3 protein is CASTRDYSYNEQFF. CDR3 nucleotides: TGCGCCAGCACCAGGGACTACTCCTACAATGAGCAGTTCTTC.

The rearrangement links TRBV9 to TRBJ2-6; tentative D call: TRBD2 (5 bases). V lost 0 bases, J lost 3 bases, and 7 bases lay in between. Germline V lookup: CDR1 SGDLS, CDR2 YYNGEE. The CDR3 extends over 15 amino acids. The DNA for the CDR3 is TGTGCCAGCAGCGTAGAAGGGAGTGGGGCCAACGTCCTGACTTTC. This sequence encodes CASSVEGSGANVLTF.

The chain couples TRBV3-2 to TRBJ2-3; TRBD1 is taken as the D call from the table, unchecked against the DNA. TRBV3-2 is labeled a pseudogene. This CDR3 is 15 amino acids long. The CDR3 reads CASGPGDTITDTQYF. CDR3 coding DNA: TGTGCCAGCGGGCCCGGGGACACAATCACAGATACGCAGTATTTT.

This clonotype was seen ten or more times. This rearrangement joins TRBV12-3 or TRBV12-4 to TRBJ2-1; 8 nucleotides match TRBD2. The CDR3 has 14 residues. Trimming removed 3 bases from V and 6 bases from J; junction bases left unmatched: 4. The CDR3 reads CASSFTSGLNEQFF. CDR3 nucleotide sequence: TGTGCCAGCAGTTTTACTAGCGGCCTCAATGAGCAGTTCTTC.

This clonotype was seen many times. The chain employs TRBV18 and TRBJ1-1; D not certain. The V and J ends lost 0 bases and 1 base respectively, with 9 bases between them. The CDR3 has 15 amino acids. Germline CDR1 reads KGHSH; CDR2 reads LQKENI. This CDR3 is CASSPPGSANTEAFF. As DNA, the CDR3 is TGTGCCAGCTCACCACCTGGCTCGGCGAACACTGAAGCTTTCTTT.

This clonotype has ten or more counts. This chain joins TRBV28 and TRBJ2-7; possibly TRBD1 for D (5 bases). This CDR3 comprises 14 residues. The V gene's germline CDR1 is MDHEN and CDR2 SYDVKM. The V end lost 6 bases, the J end lost 0 bases, and 12 bases lay between the germline ends. The chain's CDR3 is CASSDKDNSYEQYF. CDR3 bases: TGTGCCAGCAGCGATAAGGACAACTCCTACGAGCAGTACTTC.

This clonotype was detected only a few times. The rearrangement uses TRBV28 and TRBJ1-1; tentative D call: TRBD1 (5 bases). Germline CDR1 and CDR2: MDHEN and SYDVKM. This CDR3 is built from 14 residues. V dropped 3 bases and J dropped 1 base, with 9 bases sitting between them. CDR3 residues: CASSFRQPNTEAFF. The CDR3 nucleotides read TGTGCCAGCAGTTTTAGACAGCCGAACACTGAAGCTTTCTTT.

This clonotype was seen more than once but under ten times. Here the CDR3 reads CSANPGLSYGYTF. In nucleotides, the CDR3 is TGCAGTGCTAATCCTGGTCTCTCCTATGGCTACACCTTC. This sequence joins TRBV20-1 and TRBJ1-2; no definite D call. The CDR3 extends over 13 amino acids. Germline CDR1 and CDR2: DFQATT and SNEGSKA (reference sequence). V shed 4 bases and J shed 4 bases, with 13 bases lying between them.

This clonotype was found many times. V and J are TRBV19 and TRBJ1-2, with D perhaps matching TRBD1 (6 bases). CDR3 size: 13 residues. V was shortened by 8 bases and J by 6 bases, with 16 bases between the two germline ends. Looked up from germline, CDR1 is LNHDA and CDR2 is SQIVND (reference sequence). Here the CDR3 reads CASRSQGIDGYTF. The CDR3 DNA reads as TGTGCCAGTCGGTCACAGGGAATCGATGGCTACACCTTC.